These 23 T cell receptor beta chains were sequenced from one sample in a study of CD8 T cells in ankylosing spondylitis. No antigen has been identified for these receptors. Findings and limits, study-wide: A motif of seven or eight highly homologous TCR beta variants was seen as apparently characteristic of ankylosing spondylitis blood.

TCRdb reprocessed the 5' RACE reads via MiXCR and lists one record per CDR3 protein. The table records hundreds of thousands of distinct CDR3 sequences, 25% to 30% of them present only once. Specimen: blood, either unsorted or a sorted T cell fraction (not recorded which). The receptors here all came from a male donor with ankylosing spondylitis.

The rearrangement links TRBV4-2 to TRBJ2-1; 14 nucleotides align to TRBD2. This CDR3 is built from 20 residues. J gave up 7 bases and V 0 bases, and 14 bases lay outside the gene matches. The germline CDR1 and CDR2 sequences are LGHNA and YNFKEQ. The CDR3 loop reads CASSQEGDSGTSGRENEQFF. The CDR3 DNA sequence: TGTGCCAGCAGCCAAGAGGGTGACAGCGGGACTAGCGGGAGAGAGAATGAGCAGTTCTTC.

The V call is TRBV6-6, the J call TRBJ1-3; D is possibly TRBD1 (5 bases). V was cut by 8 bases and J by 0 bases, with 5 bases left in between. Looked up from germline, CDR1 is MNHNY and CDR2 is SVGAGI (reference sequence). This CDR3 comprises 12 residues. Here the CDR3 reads CASQGSGNTIYF. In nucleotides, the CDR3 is TGTGCCAGCCAGGGCTCTGGAAACACCATATATTTT.

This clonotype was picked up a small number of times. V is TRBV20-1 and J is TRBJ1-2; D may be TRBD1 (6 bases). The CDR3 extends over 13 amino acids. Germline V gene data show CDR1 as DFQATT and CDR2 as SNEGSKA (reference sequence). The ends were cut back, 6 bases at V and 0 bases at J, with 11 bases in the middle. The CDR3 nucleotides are TGCAGTGCGGGGGGGGACACTAACTATGGCTACACCTTC. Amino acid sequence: CSAGGDTNYGYTF.

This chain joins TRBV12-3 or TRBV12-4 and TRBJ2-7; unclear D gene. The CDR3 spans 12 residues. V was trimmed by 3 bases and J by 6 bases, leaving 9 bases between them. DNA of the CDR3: TGTGCCAGCAGTTTTAAGGGTCGCGAGCAGTACGTC. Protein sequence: CASSFKGREQYV.

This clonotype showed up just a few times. The CDR3 here is CAISENSYTGELFF. The CDR3 bases are TGTGCCATCAGTGAAAACTCGTACACCGGGGAGCTGTTTTTT. This chain connects TRBV10-3 to TRBJ2-2; D not certain. The ends were cut back, 3 bases at V and 3 bases at J, with 8 bases in the middle. The CDR3 totals 14 residues. The germline gives CDR1 ENHRY, CDR2 SYGVKD.

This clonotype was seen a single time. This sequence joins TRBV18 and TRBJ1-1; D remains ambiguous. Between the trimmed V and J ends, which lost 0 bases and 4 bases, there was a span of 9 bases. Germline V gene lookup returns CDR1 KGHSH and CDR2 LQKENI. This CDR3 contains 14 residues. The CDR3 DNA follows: TGTGCCAGCTCACCACCGACGGTACCCACTGAAGCTTTCTTT. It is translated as CASSPPTVPTEAFF. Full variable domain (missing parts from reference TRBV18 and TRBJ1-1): NAGVMQNPRHLVRRRGQEARLRCSPMKGHSHVYWYRQLPEEGLKFMVYLQKENIIDESGMPKERFSAEFPKEGPSILRIQQVVRGDSAAYFCASSPPTVPTEAFFGQGTRLTVV.

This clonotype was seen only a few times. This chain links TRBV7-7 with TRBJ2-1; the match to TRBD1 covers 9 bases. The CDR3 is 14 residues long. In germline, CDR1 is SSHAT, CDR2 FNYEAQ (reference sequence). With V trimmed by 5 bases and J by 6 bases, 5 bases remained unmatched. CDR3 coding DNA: TGTGCCAGCAGCCAGGACAGGGGCGCCAATGAGCAGTTCTTC. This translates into CASSQDRGANEQFF.

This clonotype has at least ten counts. DNA of the CDR3: TGTGCCACCAGTGTCCCGGGACTAGCGGGAGGTTCCTACAATGAGCAGTTCTTC. The encoded protein is CATSVPGLAGGSYNEQFF. The chain has TRBV24-1 and TRBJ2-1; 15 bases line up with TRBD2. The germline V gene has CDR1 KGHDR and CDR2 SFDVKD. J gave up 1 base and V 5 bases, and 5 bases lay outside the gene matches. This CDR3 has 18 residues.

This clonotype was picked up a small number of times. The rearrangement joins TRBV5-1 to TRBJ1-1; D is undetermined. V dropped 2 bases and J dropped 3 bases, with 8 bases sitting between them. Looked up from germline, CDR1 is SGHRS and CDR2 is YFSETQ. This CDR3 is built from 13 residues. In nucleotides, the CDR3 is TGCGCCAGCAGCTTTGGGGAATACACTGAAGCTTTCTTT. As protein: CASSFGEYTEAFF.

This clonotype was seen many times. The CDR3 bases are TGTGCCAGCAGCTTAGATCGACTGACGACTTGGCAGTTCTTC. Its protein is CASSLDRLTTWQFF. V gene TRBV11-2 combines with J gene TRBJ2-1; no definite D call. Germline CDR1 reads SGHAT; CDR2 reads FQNNGV. The ends were cut back, 0 bases at V and 12 bases at J, with 15 bases in the middle. The CDR3 covers 14 residues.

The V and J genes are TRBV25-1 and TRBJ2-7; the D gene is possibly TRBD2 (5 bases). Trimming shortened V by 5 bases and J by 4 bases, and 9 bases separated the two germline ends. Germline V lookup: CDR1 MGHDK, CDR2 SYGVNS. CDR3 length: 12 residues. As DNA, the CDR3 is TGTGCCAGCAGTAAACTAGGTTACGAGCAGTACTTC. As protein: CASSKLGYEQYF.

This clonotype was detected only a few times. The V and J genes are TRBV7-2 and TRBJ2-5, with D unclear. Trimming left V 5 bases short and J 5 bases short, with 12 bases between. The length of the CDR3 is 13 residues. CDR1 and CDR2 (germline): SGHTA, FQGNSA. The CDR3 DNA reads TGTGCCAGCAGCCAAGCCAAGACGGAGACCCAGTACTTC. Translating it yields CASSQAKTETQYF.

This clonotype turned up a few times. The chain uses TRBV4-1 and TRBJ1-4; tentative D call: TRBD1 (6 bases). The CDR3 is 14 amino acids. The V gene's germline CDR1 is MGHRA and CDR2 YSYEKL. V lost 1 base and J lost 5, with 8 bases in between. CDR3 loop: CASSQVGGNEKLFF. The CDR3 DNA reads TGCGCCAGCAGCCAAGTAGGGGGAAATGAAAAACTGTTTTTT.

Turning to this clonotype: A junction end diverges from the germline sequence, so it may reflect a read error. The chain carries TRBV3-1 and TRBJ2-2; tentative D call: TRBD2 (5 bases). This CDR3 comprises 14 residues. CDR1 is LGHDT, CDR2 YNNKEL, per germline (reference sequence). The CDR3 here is CASIQRTGTGELLF. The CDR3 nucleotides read TGTGCCAGCATCCAGAGGACTGGTACCGGGGAGCTGTTGTTT.

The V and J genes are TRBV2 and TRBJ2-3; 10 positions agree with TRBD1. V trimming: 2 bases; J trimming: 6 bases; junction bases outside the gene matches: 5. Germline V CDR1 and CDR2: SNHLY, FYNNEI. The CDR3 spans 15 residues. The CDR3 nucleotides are TGTGCCAGCAGTGAAATCGGGACAGGGGCCGATACGCAGTATTTT. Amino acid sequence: CASSEIGTGADTQYF.

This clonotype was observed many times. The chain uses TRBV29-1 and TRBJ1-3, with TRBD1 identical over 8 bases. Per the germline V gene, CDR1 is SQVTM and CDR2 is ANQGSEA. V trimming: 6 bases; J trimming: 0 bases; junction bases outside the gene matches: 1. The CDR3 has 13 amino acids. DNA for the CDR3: TGCAGCGTCCAGGGGGCCTCTGGAAACACCATATATTTT. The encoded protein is CSVQGASGNTIYF.

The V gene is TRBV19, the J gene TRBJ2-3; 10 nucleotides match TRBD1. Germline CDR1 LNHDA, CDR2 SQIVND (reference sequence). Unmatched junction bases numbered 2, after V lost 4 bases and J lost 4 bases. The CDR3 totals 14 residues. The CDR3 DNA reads TGTGCCAGTAGTAAGACAGGGGGCGCAGATACGCAGTATTTT. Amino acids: CASSKTGGADTQYF.

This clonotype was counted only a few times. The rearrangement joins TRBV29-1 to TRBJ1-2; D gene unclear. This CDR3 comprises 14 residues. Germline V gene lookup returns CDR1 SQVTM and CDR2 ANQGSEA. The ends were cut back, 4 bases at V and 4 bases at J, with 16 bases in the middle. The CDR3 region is CSVGRVDTPYGYTF. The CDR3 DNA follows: TGCAGCGTTGGGAGGGTAGATACCCCCTATGGCTACACCTTC.

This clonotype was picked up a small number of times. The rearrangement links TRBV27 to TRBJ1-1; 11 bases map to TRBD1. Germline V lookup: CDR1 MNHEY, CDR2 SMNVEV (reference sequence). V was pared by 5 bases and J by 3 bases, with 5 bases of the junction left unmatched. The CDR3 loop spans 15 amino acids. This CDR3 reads CASSTRDRGYTEAFF. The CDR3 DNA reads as TGTGCCAGCAGTACACGGGACAGGGGGTACACTGAAGCTTTCTTT.

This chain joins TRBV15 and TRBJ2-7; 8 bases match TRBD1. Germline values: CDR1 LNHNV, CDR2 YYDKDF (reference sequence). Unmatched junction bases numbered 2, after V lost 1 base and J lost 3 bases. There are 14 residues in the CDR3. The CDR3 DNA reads TGTGCCACCAGCAGAGGCGACAGGGGCTACGAGCAGTACGTC. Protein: CATSRGDRGYEQYV.

As DNA, the CDR3 is TGCGCCAGCAGCCCGGACGGCAGCAATGAGCAGTTCTTC. Translated: CASSPDGSNEQFF. The chain couples TRBV5-1 to TRBJ2-1; D not certain. This CDR3 has 13 amino acids. V dropped 4 bases and J dropped 6 bases, with 11 bases sitting between them. CDR1 is SGHRS and CDR2 is YFSETQ in the germline V gene.

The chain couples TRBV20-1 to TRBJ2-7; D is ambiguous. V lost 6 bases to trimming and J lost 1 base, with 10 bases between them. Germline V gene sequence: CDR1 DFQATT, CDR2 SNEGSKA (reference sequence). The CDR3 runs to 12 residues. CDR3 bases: TGCAGTGCCCGGCTAGGGTCCTACGAGCAGTACTTC. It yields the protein CSARLGSYEQYF.

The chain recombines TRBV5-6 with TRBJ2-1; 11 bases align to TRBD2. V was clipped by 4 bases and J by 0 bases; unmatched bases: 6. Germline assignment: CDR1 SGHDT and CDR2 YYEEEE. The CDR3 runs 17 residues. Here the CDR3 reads CASSQSSGRGSYNEQFF. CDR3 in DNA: TGTGCCAGCAGCCAGAGTAGCGGGAGGGGCTCCTACAATGAGCAGTTCTTC.